Here is one TCR beta chain with its context. This entry belongs to a study of cytomegalovirus exposure and HLA in healthy donors. After removal of 6 bases from V and 3 bases from J, the junction contained 7 bases not matched to a gene. The CDR3 runs to 15 residues. The germline CDR1 and CDR2 sequences are SQVTM and ANQGSEA. Assay: immunoSEQ multiplex PCR; the TCRdb copy retains only in-frame clones and omits some. Among 150,000 or so clones listed, approximately 94% were seen once. The chain is built from TRBV29-1 and TRBJ2-2, with TRBD1 matching 10 bases. The TCR sequence derives from a man aged 18 to 35 in good health and CMV-seropositive. The sequenced sample consisted of PBMCs. The CDR3 region has the DNA TGCAGCGTCCGACAGGGGGCCAGAGACACCGGGGAGCTGTTTTTT. Protein: CSVRQGARDTGELFF.